The 10 T cell receptor beta chains in this list originate from one sample, sequenced in a study of quantifying T cell responses using KT2 cells (dated by TCRdb to the late 2010s). Notes on the research overall: RNA was DNase-treated and reverse transcribed with TCR alpha and beta constant-region primers, mostly using SuperScript III.

Library prep was done by UMI-ligation and nested PCR. The run used an Illumina MiSeq. A single-stranded oligonucleotide carrying the Illumina SP2 sequence and a UMI was ligated to the cDNA 3' end using T4 RNA ligase 1. PCR1 consisted of 4 cycles (98 degrees C 15 s, 69 degrees C 30 s, 72 degrees C 40 s), and for the beta primer an equimolar mix of RC1.1 and RC1.2 was used to cover TRBC1 and TRBC2. The raw public reads went through TCRdb reprocessing: fastp at Q25, MiXCR clone calling, in-frame beta chains kept. Merged by CDR3 protein, the rows form single entries marked with the most common genes and DNA. This sample has around 56,000 distinct CDR3 sequences in its table, and 10% to 15% of those were observed once. Of the sample, around 9.9% falls within the top ten clones. Sequenced input: PBMCs spiked with cells of the T cell clone KT2. Receptors were obtained from a human donor.

The V call is TRBV29-1, the J call TRBJ1-1; no definite D call. V was trimmed by 5 bases and J by 0 bases, leaving 19 bases between them. This CDR3 has 16 amino acids. Looked up from germline, CDR1 is SQVTM and CDR2 is ANQGSEA. The CDR3 coding sequence is TGCAGCGTTATTTGGCCTCAAGGAGGGATGAACACTGAAGCTTTCTTT. As protein: CSVIWPQGGMNTEAFF. Full variable domain (remainder filled in from reference TRBV29-1 and TRBJ1-1): SAVISQKPSRDICQRGTSLTIQCQVDSQVTMMFWYRQQPGQSLTLIATANQGSEATYESGFVIDKFPISRPNLTFSTLTVSNMSPEDSSIYLCSVIWPQGGMNTEAFFGQGTRLTVV.

This chain links TRBV20-1 with TRBJ2-3, with TRBD2 matching over 11 bases. The CDR3 totals 18 residues. Germline V lookup: CDR1 DFQATT, CDR2 SNEGSKA (reference sequence). Losses at the gene ends were 5 bases for V and 4 bases for J; bases not matched to a gene: 17. CDR3 sequence reads: CSASVAGGPVLWSDTQYF. CDR3 DNA sequence: TGCAGTGCTTCAGTAGCGGGGGGGCCAGTTCTTTGGTCAGATACGCAGTATTTT.

This clonotype was found a few times. The rearrangement joins TRBV2 to TRBJ1-4; D possibly corresponds to TRBD1 (5 bases). In germline, CDR1 is SNHLY, CDR2 FYNNEI. The CDR3 is 19 amino acids. Between the trimmed V and J ends, which lost 5 bases and 7 bases, there was a span of 29 bases. The DNA of the CDR3 is TGTGCCAGCAGTTTTCTTCCCGGGGAGGGGTCGAACCCGGCTGAAAAACTGTTTTTT. Its translation is CASSFLPGEGSNPAEKLFF.

This chain links TRBV24-1 with TRBJ2-1, with D tentatively TRBD2 (7 bases). This CDR3 comprises 16 residues. The V gene lost 1 base and the J gene lost 0 bases, with 9 bases spanning the gap. Germline CDR1 reads KGHDR; CDR2 reads SFDVKD. The DNA of the CDR3 is TGTGCCACCAGTGATTTAAGGGGGGGCTCCTACAATGAGCAGTTCTTC. Translation: CATSDLRGGSYNEQFF.

The rearrangement joins TRBV11-2 to TRBJ2-2, with 9 bases that match TRBD2. Germline lookup yields CDR1 SGHAT and CDR2 FQNNGV. The J segment lost 4 bases and the V segment lost 6 bases, leaving 6 bases of the junction unmatched. This CDR3 has 15 amino acids. The CDR3 DNA follows: TGTGCCAGCAGACCGACTAGCGGAGGCACCGGGGAGCTGTTTTTT. It yields the protein CASRPTSGGTGELFF.

CDR3 in amino acids: CASSRASGGSSYNEQFF. CDR3 coding DNA: TGTGCCAGCAGCCGAGCTAGCGGGGGGAGCTCCTACAATGAGCAGTTCTTC. The rearrangement links TRBV12-3 or TRBV12-4 to TRBJ2-1; 11 bases agree with TRBD2. The length of the CDR3 is 17 residues. V was pared by 6 bases and J by 0 bases, with 7 bases of the junction left unmatched.

This clonotype was picked up a small number of times. This CDR3 is CASSLDNQETQYF. CDR3 DNA: TGTGCCAGCAGCTTGGACAACCAAGAGACCCAGTACTTC. The chain recombines TRBV7-9 with TRBJ2-5, with D maybe TRBD1 (5 bases). Germline V gene sequence: CDR1 SEHNR, CDR2 FQNEAQ (reference sequence). Trimming shortened V by 3 bases and J by 0 bases, and 5 bases separated the two germline ends. The CDR3 has 13 residues.

On this clonotype itself: Just one base apart from a much larger clone, this may be a read error. The genes are TRBV3-1 and TRBJ1-2; a possible D gene is TRBD1 (6 bases). This CDR3 has 15 amino acids. Germline assignment: CDR1 LGHDT and CDR2 YNNKEL (reference sequence). In DNA form, the CDR3 reads TGTGCCAGCAGCCAAGAACTCAGGGGCCACTATGGCTACAACTTC. Amino acid sequence: CASSQELRGHYGYNF.

The V call is TRBV11-1, the J call TRBJ1-1; 7 bases map to TRBD1. The CDR3 runs 16 residues. Germline V gives CDR1 SGHAT, CDR2 FQDESV (reference sequence). The V segment lost 0 bases and the J segment 0 bases; nucleotides outside the gene matches: 4. For the CDR3, the DNA is TGTGCCAGCAGCTTAGCCCCCGGGACAGTGAACACTGAAGCTTTCTTT. This encodes CASSLAPGTVNTEAFF.

This clonotype was observed many times. The chain employs TRBV3-1 and TRBJ2-7; D gene unclear. Germline loops: CDR1 LGHDT, CDR2 YNNKEL (reference sequence). This CDR3 is 12 amino acids long. The ends were cut back, 4 bases at V and 11 bases at J, with 15 bases in the middle. The CDR3 region has the DNA TGTGCCAGCAGCCCCGCTTTAAAGCCGGAGTACTTC. This translates into CASSPALKPEYF.